The rows below give T cell receptor beta chains drawn from one sample of a study of breast tumors, draining lymph nodes, adjacent tissues. MiXCR was run by TCRdb on the multiplex PCR reads, yielding one entry per CDR3 protein. This sample has 200,000 or so distinct CDR3 sequences, with 30% to 40% found just once. Material for sequencing was axillary lymph node tissue. The receptors were gathered from a female donor with breast cancer. Some clones in this sample may be carry-over from other donors' samples. Both conserved end residues are part of each CDR3.

v_call	j_call	cdr3_aa
TRBV19	TRBJ2-7	CASSISRGYEQYF
TRBV2	TRBJ1-1	CASSFTGGSEAFF
TRBV9	TRBJ2-7	CASSVTQPGVNEQYF
TRBV6-2/TRBV6-3	TRBJ2-3	CASSYLLSGGADTQYF
TRBV6-5	TRBJ1-3	CASSPSRGSWDTIYF
TRBV7-8	TRBJ2-6	CASSLAGNTEAF
TRBV20-1	TRBJ1-2	CSAPGPNYGYTF
TRBV7-2	TRBJ1-1	CASSLTGTEAFF
TRBV20-1	TRBJ2-5	CSARWLWETQYF
TRBV11-2	TRBJ2-7	CASSLAGAANYEQYF
TRBV19	TRBJ2-7	CASSPIPGQGPAYEQYF
TRBV10-3	TRBJ2-2	CAISWSPGDTGELFF
TRBV12-3/TRBV12-4	TRBJ1-6	CASSPRGALPLHF
TRBV5-1	TRBJ2-3	CASSTGPQMTDTQYF
TRBV7-8	TRBJ2-7	CASSSYSLRAYEQYF
TRBV5-6	TRBJ2-4	CASSLQAKNIQYF
TRBV7-9	TRBJ2-3	CASSLDGRPDTQYF
TRBV3-1	TRBJ1-6	CASSQALNSPLHF
TRBV29-1	TRBJ1-4	CSAPGGANEKLFF
TRBV18	TRBJ2-5	CASSTRLGQGKQETQYF
TRBV7-8	TRBJ2-3	CASSPWDGLDTQYF
TRBV12-3/TRBV12-4	TRBJ1-5	CASSFAGQGLEPQHF